A single sample is the source of the 31 T cell receptor beta chains below, sequenced in a study of T-cell memory formation after mild COVID-19. TCRdb processed the 5' RACE reads anew with MiXCR; each CDR3 protein has one entry. The sample lists around 470,000 distinct CDR3 sequences, around 19% occurring once. Sequences were obtained from PBMCs or a T cell subset sorted from them (not recorded which). The receptors stem from an adult woman who had mild COVID-19 (a few samples of this study predate the infection). Cell type and time point are not known.

The chain recombines TRBV12-3 or TRBV12-4 with TRBJ2-5; 9 bases map to TRBD2. Trimming removed 3 bases from V and 5 bases from J; junction bases left unmatched: 10. The CDR3 covers 16 residues. Written as DNA, the CDR3 is TGTGCCAGCAGTTTTGGGGGTAGCGGGAGTGGGGAGACCCAGTACTTC. Translated, it gives CASSFGGSGSGETQYF.

V gene TRBV29-1 combines with J gene TRBJ1-1; D ambiguous. V lost 6 bases to trimming and J lost 1 base, with 15 bases between them. Germline loops: CDR1 SQVTM, CDR2 ANQGSEA. CDR3 size: 14 residues. This chain's CDR3 is CSVETRTRNTEAFF. CDR3 nucleotide sequence: TGCAGCGTGGAGACACGTACGCGGAACACTGAAGCTTTCTTT.

This clonotype was picked up a small number of times. The J gene is TRBJ1-2, the V gene TRBV6-5; D remains unclear. This CDR3 has 14 residues. Looked up from germline, CDR1 is MNHEY and CDR2 is SVGAGI. Deletions cut 2 bases from V and 3 bases from J, with 10 bases between. CDR3 sequence: CASSYVSRYYGYTF. CDR3 sequence (DNA): TGTGCCAGCAGTTACGTGTCCCGGTACTATGGCTACACCTTC.

The DNA of the CDR3 is TGTGCCAGCAGTTTAGCACACTTAACGGGAGGCTACACCTTC. Protein product: CASSLAHLTGGYTF. The genes are TRBV12-3 or TRBV12-4 and TRBJ1-2; D unresolved. Trimming stripped 0 bases from V and 8 bases from J, with 13 bases between. The CDR3 length is 14 residues.

This chain uses TRBV2 with TRBJ1-2; tentatively, D is TRBD1 (6 bases). This CDR3 has 14 amino acids. The V end lost 1 base, the J end lost 8 bases, and 14 bases lay between the germline ends. Per the germline V gene, CDR1 is SNHLY and CDR2 is FYNNEI. CDR3 DNA: TGTGCCAGCAGTGAAGTCCCGGGGGCGAGGGGCTACACCTTC. Protein sequence: CASSEVPGARGYTF.

The chain links TRBV18 to TRBJ1-4; a possible D gene is TRBD1 (6 bases). Trimming took off 8 bases at V and 4 bases at J, with 14 bases between the two ends. The CDR3 is 14 residues long. Germline CDR1 is KGHSH and CDR2 is LQKENI. CDR3 loop: CASPKGGRNEKLFF. DNA for the CDR3: TGTGCCAGCCCAAAGGGGGGCCGTAATGAAAAACTGTTTTTT.

J is TRBJ2-5 and V is TRBV7-2; 12 bases match TRBD2. CDR3 length: 15 amino acids. The germline gives CDR1 SGHTA, CDR2 FQGNSA. V lost 4 bases and J lost 4; bases outside the gene matches: 4. The CDR3 sequence is CASSYLAGGSETQYF. CDR3 DNA: TGTGCCAGCAGCTACCTAGCGGGGGGGTCAGAGACCCAGTACTTC. The full variable domain, in which reference TRBV7-2 and TRBJ2-5 provide the parts outside the CDR3, is GAGVSQSPSNKVTEKGKDVELRCDPISGHTALYWYRQSLGQGLEFLIYFQGNSAPDKSGLPSDRFSAERTGGSVSTLTIQRTQQEDSAVYLCASSYLAGGSETQYFGPGTRLLVL.

The chain is built from TRBV6-4 and TRBJ2-3, with TRBD2 matching over 8 bases. The CDR3 has 14 amino acids. Germline CDR1 is MRHNA and CDR2 is SNTAGT. Trimming at V came to 5 bases and at J to 4 bases, leaving 5 bases not matched to a gene. The CDR3, as DNA: TGTGCCAGCAGTCGGGAGGGCGGCGCAGATACGCAGTATTTT. Protein: CASSREGGADTQYF.

This clonotype was counted only a few times. The rearrangement links TRBV27 to TRBJ1-6; D gene uncertain. V was shortened by 4 bases and J by 9 bases, with 16 bases between the two germline ends. CDR1 and CDR2 (germline): MNHEY, SMNVEV (reference sequence). This CDR3 has 15 residues. The CDR3 bases are TGTGCCAGCAGTTCACACCCCCGGCTAATTTCACCCCTCCACTTT. Translated, it gives CASSSHPRLISPLHF.

This clonotype came up a few times. The chain uses TRBV24-1 and TRBJ2-3, with D perhaps TRBD2 (6 bases). V was trimmed by 4 bases and J by 1 base, leaving 20 bases between them. The CDR3 runs 18 residues. Germline CDR1 is KGHDR and CDR2 is SFDVKD. This CDR3 reads CATSERDSLDHRTDTQYF. The CDR3 nucleotides are TGTGCCACCAGTGAAAGGGACTCTCTGGACCATCGCACAGATACGCAGTATTTT.

This clonotype showed up just a few times. The chain carries TRBV12-3 or TRBV12-4 and TRBJ1-1, with TRBD1 matching 8 bases. CDR3 length equals 14 residues. V trimming: 5 bases; J trimming: 3 bases; junction bases outside the gene matches: 5. The DNA for the CDR3 is TGTGCCAGCAGTAAGACAGGGGATGACACTGAAGCTTTCTTT. Residues: CASSKTGDDTEAFF.

This sequence joins TRBV21-1 and TRBJ1-5; TRBD1 was called by the table and not checked on the DNA. TRBV21-1 is classified as a pseudogene. The CDR3 loop spans 13 amino acids. CDR3 loop: CASRTGGPGPQHF. CDR3 coding DNA: TGTGCCAGCAGAACAGGGGGCCCTGGTCCCCAGCATTTT.

This clonotype has only a few counts. The CDR3 DNA sequence: TGCGCCAGCAGCCAAGATAGGACTGAAGCTTTCTTT. This translates into CASSQDRTEAFF. This chain links TRBV4-1 with TRBJ1-1; D is unresolved. This CDR3 region has 12 residues. CDR1 MGHRA and CDR2 YSYEKL come from the germline V gene. Trimming removed 0 bases from V and 5 bases from J, with 4 bases in between.

The table lists this clonotype with a few counts. V usage is TRBV12-3 or TRBV12-4 and J usage is TRBJ2-3; 7 bases agree with TRBD1. This CDR3 has 21 amino acids. With V trimmed by 6 bases and J by 2 bases, 26 bases remained unmatched. The CDR3 coding sequence is TGTGCCAGCAGCCTCCCGTATCCCCTTACTAGGGACAGACCCAACACAGATACGCAGTATTTT. This sequence encodes CASSLPYPLTRDRPNTDTQYF.

This clonotype was counted between two and nine times. This chain joins TRBV28 and TRBJ2-1, with TRBD2 matching 9 bases. Germline trimming cut 10 bases from V and 3 bases from J; bases unmatched to any gene: 10. The CDR3 has 15 amino acids. Germline assignment: CDR1 MDHEN and CDR2 SYDVKM. CDR3 nucleotides: TGTGCCACCACCCCCGGGACTAGCAGCTACAATGAGCAGTTCTTC. Encoded protein: CATTPGTSSYNEQFF.

This CDR3 is CASSVRGQGEGYTF. CDR3 in DNA: TGTGCCAGCAGCGTCCGTGGACAGGGGGAAGGCTACACCTTC. The chain has TRBV7-9 and TRBJ1-2; the match to TRBD1 covers 10 bases. The germline gives CDR1 SEHNR, CDR2 FQNEAQ (reference sequence). This CDR3 has 14 residues. V gave up 5 bases and J gave up 8 bases; unmatched junction bases: 8.

The rearrangement joins TRBV3-1 to TRBJ1-1, with a possible D match to TRBD1 (5 bases). CDR1 is LGHDT, CDR2 YNNKEL, per germline (reference sequence). Trimming took 2 bases from V and 0 from J, leaving 7 bases between them. This CDR3 spans 14 amino acids. CDR3 sequence reads: CASSQPGMNTEAFF. CDR3 sequence (DNA): TGTGCCAGCAGCCAACCAGGGATGAACACTGAAGCTTTCTTT.

The chain joins TRBV5-1 to TRBJ2-3, with D possibly TRBD1 on 6 matching bases. The germline gives CDR1 SGHRS, CDR2 YFSETQ. Trimming removed 3 bases at V and 2 bases at J, with 13 bases between. This CDR3 region has 15 residues. CDR3 residues: CASSSLGGPTDTQYF. CDR3 nucleotides: TGCGCCAGCAGCTCCCTAGGGGGTCCCACAGATACGCAGTATTTT.

This clonotype was observed a handful of times. The chain has TRBV6-1 and TRBJ2-1, with unresolved D. The CDR3 loop spans 8 amino acids. Trimming cost V 5 bases and J 15 bases, with 5 bases left between them. Germline lookup yields CDR1 MNHNS and CDR2 SASEGT. The DNA for the CDR3 is TGTGCCAGCAGTAGGGCGTTCTTC. It translates to CASSRAFF.

There are a few counts of this clonotype. V and J are TRBV5-1 and TRBJ2-3; D gene uncertain. Per germline, CDR1 SGHRS and CDR2 YFSETQ. There are 14 residues in the CDR3. With 0 bases removed from V and 5 bases from J, the gap between germline ends came to 10 bases. The CDR3 nucleotides read TGCGCCAGCAGCTTGGCCATGACCATAGATACGCAGTATTTT. Amino acids: CASSLAMTIDTQYF.

This clonotype was picked up one time. The chain joins TRBV24-1 to TRBJ1-2; TRBD1 might be the D (6 bases). Trimming took off 4 bases at V and 5 bases at J, with 10 bases between the two ends. The germline CDR1 and CDR2 sequences are KGHDR and SFDVKD. The CDR3 consists of 13 residues. CDR3 DNA: TGTGCCACCAGTGACTATCAGGGGTATGGCTACACCTTC. As protein: CATSDYQGYGYTF.

This clonotype has just a few counts. The chain recombines TRBV12-3 or TRBV12-4 with TRBJ1-4, with D unclear. V lost 6 bases and J 11 bases, leaving 13 bases between the germline ends. The CDR3 contains 12 residues. CDR3 amino acids: CASSPMDRKLFF. CDR3 coding DNA: TGTGCCAGCAGCCCCATGGATCGTAAACTGTTTTTT.

This clonotype was counted only a few times. CDR3 nucleotides: TGTGCCAGCAGTTCTCGGACAGGAGCCTACGAGCAGTACTTC. This codes for CASSSRTGAYEQYF. The chain recombines TRBV12-3 or TRBV12-4 with TRBJ2-7, with TRBD1 matching over 7 bases. Trimming at V came to 4 bases and at J to 2 bases, leaving 5 bases not matched to a gene. This CDR3 has 14 amino acids.

The rearrangement joins TRBV5-4 to TRBJ2-5, with TRBD2 matching over 7 bases. Trimming at V came to 4 bases and at J to 2 bases, leaving 5 bases not matched to a gene. This CDR3 is 14 amino acids long. Germline loops: CDR1 SGHNT, CDR2 YYREEE (reference sequence). In DNA, the CDR3 is TGTGCCAGCAGCGCCCCCGGGGGGCAAGAGACCCAGTACTTC. Encoded protein: CASSAPGGQETQYF.

Only a few counts were recorded for this clonotype. At one boundary the junction diverges from the germline segment, which might be a read error. This chain joins TRBV27 and TRBJ1-1; 7 nucleotides agree with TRBD1. CDR1 and CDR2 (germline): MNHEY, SMNVEV (reference sequence). The CDR3 is made up of 14 amino acids. The CDR3 sequence: CASSFLQGNSEAFF. As DNA, the CDR3 is TGTGCCAGCAGTTTCCTACAGGGGAACTCTGAAGCTTTCTTT.

The chain combines TRBV5-1 with TRBJ2-5; 8 nucleotides match TRBD2. With 0 bases clipped from V and 4 bases from J, the junction kept 5 bases outside the gene matches. CDR1 is SGHRS, CDR2 YFSETQ, per germline. CDR3 length: 15 residues. The chain's CDR3 is CASSLGSGASETQYF. The CDR3 DNA follows: TGCGCCAGCAGCTTGGGTAGCGGGGCGTCAGAGACCCAGTACTTC.

The chain has TRBV6-1 and TRBJ2-7; 10 nucleotides agree with TRBD1. Germline loops: CDR1 MNHNS, CDR2 SASEGT. Losses at the gene ends were 4 bases for V and 3 bases for J; bases not matched to a gene: 6. This CDR3 region has 15 residues. CDR3 in amino acids: CASSVSGQGHYEQYF. The CDR3 DNA reads TGTGCCAGCAGTGTTTCGGGACAGGGGCACTACGAGCAGTACTTC.

This clonotype was counted only a few times. This chain uses TRBV27 with TRBJ2-5; 8 bases agree with TRBD2. Germline V gene lookup returns CDR1 MNHEY and CDR2 SMNVEV (reference sequence). The CDR3 sequence is 14 residues long. V lost 4 bases to trimming and J lost 2 bases; unmatched junction nucleotides: 3. The chain's CDR3 is CASSSGLEQETQYF. The CDR3 DNA follows: TGTGCCAGCAGTTCGGGACTAGAGCAAGAGACCCAGTACTTC.

This clonotype was seen a single time. This chain connects TRBV27 to TRBJ2-5; D might be TRBD2 (6 bases). With 2 bases removed from V and 0 bases from J, the gap between germline ends came to 16 bases. The CDR3 consists of 17 residues. Germline lookup yields CDR1 MNHEY and CDR2 SMNVEV (reference sequence). The CDR3 nucleotides read TGTGCCAGCAGTTTACGTCCGGGACTCTTATACCAAGAGACCCAGTACTTC. Its translation: CASSLRPGLLYQETQYF.

V is TRBV6-2 or TRBV6-3 and J is TRBJ2-2; either TRBD1 or TRBD2 may supply D (5 bases each). This CDR3 has 16 amino acids. V lost 2 bases and J 3 bases, leaving 13 bases between the germline ends. Germline V gives CDR1 MNHEY, CDR2 SVGEGT. The CDR3 sequence is CASSYIRGEHTGELFF. CDR3 in DNA: TGTGCCAGCAGTTACATTAGGGGAGAGCACACCGGGGAGCTGTTTTTT.

The V and J genes are TRBV7-9 and TRBJ2-2; D is unresolved. V was shortened by 5 bases and J by 5 bases, with 9 bases between the two germline ends. The CDR3 sequence is 13 residues long. Germline V gene data show CDR1 as SEHNR and CDR2 as FQNEAQ (reference sequence). CDR3 sequence: CASSPEGTGELFF. The DNA of the CDR3 is TGTGCCAGCAGCCCAGAAGGTACCGGGGAGCTGTTTTTT.